Shown below are 25 T cell receptor beta chains from a single sample sequenced in a study of siplizumab effects on memory and regulatory T cells. The table came from immunoSEQ multiplex PCR; TCRdb's copy has only in-frame clones and leaves some out. The data contain more than 85,000 clones, over 80% of them singletons. Sequencing was performed on CD4+ T cells sorted from blood. Receptors originate from a human donor in good health.

This clone appeared once. The chain links TRBV6-5 to TRBJ1-2; possible D gene TRBD1, 5 bases. The CDR3 extends over 13 amino acids. Between the trimmed V and J ends, which lost 3 bases and 3 bases, there was a span of 8 bases. The V gene's germline CDR1 is MNHEY and CDR2 SVGAGI. DNA of the CDR3: TGTGCCAGCAGTTATGCAGGGTACTATGGCTACACCTTC. The encoded protein is CASSYAGYYGYTF.

V and J are TRBV19 and TRBJ2-1; TRBD2 matches at 7 bases. This CDR3 has 15 amino acids. Germline-derived CDR1 and CDR2 are LNHDA and SQIVND (reference sequence). Trimming removed 3 bases from V and 4 bases from J; junction bases left unmatched: 6. CDR3 coding DNA: TGTGCCAGTAGTATTCCCGCACTAGCGTACAATGAGCAGTTCTTC. It encodes CASSIPALAYNEQFF.

V and J are TRBV11-3 and TRBJ2-1; 13 bases map to TRBD2. J lost 5 bases, V lost 5 bases, and 3 bases had no gene match. The CDR3 has 15 amino acids. Germline CDR1 and CDR2: SGHNT and YENEEA. CDR3 DNA: TGTGCCAGCAGCGTAGGACTAGCGGGAGACAATGAGCAGTTCTTC. Its translation: CASSVGLAGDNEQFF.

The chain links TRBV15 to TRBJ2-2; D is unresolved. The CDR3 consists of 18 residues. Trimming cost V 0 bases and J 0 bases, with 14 bases left between them. Germline V gene lookup returns CDR1 LNHNV and CDR2 YYDKDF (reference sequence). As DNA, the CDR3 is TGTGCCACCAGCAGAGATACCGTATTTAACGCGAACACCGGGGAGCTGTTTTTT. Amino acid sequence: CATSRDTVFNANTGELFF. Combining the CDR3 with reference TRBV15 and TRBJ2-2 gives the whole variable domain DAMVIQNPRYQVTQFGKPVTLSCSQTLNHNVMYWYQQKSSQAPKLLFHYYDKDFNNEADTPDNFQSRRPNTSFCFLDIRSPGLGDTAMYLCATSRDTVFNANTGELFFGEGSRLTVL.

The chain couples TRBV5-4 to TRBJ2-6; D remains ambiguous. V dropped 2 bases and J dropped 4 bases, with 10 bases sitting between them. Germline V gives CDR1 SGHNT, CDR2 YYREEE (reference sequence). The CDR3 sequence is 15 residues long. CDR3 DNA: TGTGCCAGCAGCTTAGATCTTTCGGGGGCCAACGTCCTGACTTTC. This sequence encodes CASSLDLSGANVLTF.

The gene calls are TRBV5-1 and TRBJ2-3; 13 bases line up with TRBD2. The junction had 2 bases not matched to a gene; V was cut back by 0 bases and J by 4 bases. The CDR3 loop spans 16 amino acids. In germline, CDR1 is SGHRS, CDR2 YFSETQ. The CDR3 sequence is CASSLGLAGGADTQYF. For the CDR3, the DNA is TGCGCCAGCAGCTTGGGACTAGCGGGAGGTGCAGATACGCAGTATTTT.

The rearrangement links TRBV18 to TRBJ1-1, with D hard to call. Germline CDR1 is KGHSH and CDR2 is LQKENI. Trimming pared 3 bases from V and 2 bases from J, leaving 10 bases between. This CDR3 is built from 14 residues. The CDR3 DNA reads as TGTGCCAGCTCACCGGACTCCGGAAACACTGAAGCTTTCTTT. Translating it yields CASSPDSGNTEAFF. Full variable domain (rest looked up from reference TRBV18 and TRBJ1-1): NAGVMQNPRHLVRRRGQEARLRCSPMKGHSHVYWYRQLPEEGLKFMVYLQKENIIDESGMPKERFSAEFPKEGPSILRIQQVVRGDSAAYFCASSPDSGNTEAFFGQGTRLTVV.

The V gene is TRBV9, the J gene TRBJ2-3, with D perhaps matching TRBD2 (6 bases). In germline, CDR1 is SGDLS, CDR2 YYNGEE. The CDR3 runs 18 residues. V shed 0 bases and J shed 3 bases, with 20 bases lying between them. CDR3 DNA: TGTGCCAGCAGCGTAGATCGAATCTTTAGCGGAGCGACAGATACGCAGTATTTT. As protein: CASSVDRIFSGATDTQYF.

This clone was observed once. This rearrangement joins TRBV27 to TRBJ2-7, with a possible D match to TRBD2 (6 bases). Germline V gives CDR1 MNHEY, CDR2 SMNVEV (reference sequence). Trimming stripped 5 bases from V and 3 bases from J, with 14 bases between. The CDR3 consists of 14 residues. CDR3 sequence (DNA): TGTGCCAGCAGTGCCCGGGGGATTTACTACGAGCAGTACTTC. It codes for CASSARGIYYEQYF.

V usage is TRBV28 and J usage is TRBJ2-3; 11 positions match TRBD2. Germline V lookup: CDR1 MDHEN, CDR2 SYDVKM. The CDR3 loop spans 19 amino acids. J was trimmed by 2 bases and V by 6 bases; bases with no gene match: 16. The CDR3 DNA is TGTGCCAGCAGCCAAGACAGGCGACTGACTAGCGGGGACACAGATACGCAGTATTTT. It translates to CASSQDRRLTSGDTDTQYF. The full variable domain, its missing parts supplied by reference TRBV28 and TRBJ2-3, is DVKVTQSSRYLVKRTGEKVFLECVQDMDHENMFWYRQDPGLGLRLIYFSYDVKMKEKGDIPEGYSVSREKKERFSLILESASTNQTSMYLCASSQDRRLTSGDTDTQYFGPGTRLTVL.

The chain links TRBV5-1 to TRBJ2-7; D is perhaps TRBD1 (6 bases). Trimming took 0 bases from V and 3 from J, leaving 10 bases between them. Per germline, CDR1 SGHRS and CDR2 YFSETQ. The CDR3 runs 14 residues. The CDR3 DNA reads as TGCGCCAGCAGCTTGGCCCCACAGGGCTACGAGCAGTACTTC. Amino acids: CASSLAPQGYEQYF.

This clone was detected only a few times. This chain uses TRBV6-1 with TRBJ1-2; D is uncertain. The germline V gene has CDR1 MNHNS and CDR2 SASEGT. V shed 5 bases and J shed 8 bases, with 12 bases lying between them. The CDR3 runs to 12 residues. The CDR3 here is CASSFTGAGYTF. The CDR3 nucleotides are TGTGCCAGCAGTTTCACGGGTGCCGGCTACACCTTC.

V usage is TRBV27 and J usage is TRBJ1-1; TRBD1 matches 9 bases. V gave up 5 bases and J gave up 4 bases; unmatched junction bases: 8. CDR3 length: 15 amino acids. CDR1 and CDR2 from the germline V gene are MNHEY and SMNVEV (reference sequence). The CDR3 region is CASSRRTGGGTEAFF. The CDR3 nucleotides read TGTGCCAGCAGTCGGAGAACAGGGGGCGGCACTGAAGCTTTCTTT.

This rearrangement joins TRBV7-2 to TRBJ1-5; the D is unclear. The CDR3 is 15 amino acids. Looked up from germline, CDR1 is SGHTA and CDR2 is FQGNSA. The V end was cut by 4 bases, the J end by 0 bases, with 10 bases between. As DNA, the CDR3 is TGTGCCAGCAGCTGGGCAGATTCTAGCAATCAGCCCCAGCATTTT. It yields the protein CASSWADSSNQPQHF. The variable domain in full, completed from reference TRBV7-2 and TRBJ1-5, reads GAGVSQSPSNKVTEKGKDVELRCDPISGHTALYWYRQSLGQGLEFLIYFQGNSAPDKSGLPSDRFSAERTGGSVSTLTIQRTQQEDSAVYLCASSWADSSNQPQHFGDGTRLSIL.

The rearrangement uses TRBV4-2 and TRBJ2-5; the match to TRBD1 covers 8 bases. The length of the CDR3 is 15 residues. Germline V gives CDR1 LGHNA, CDR2 YNFKEQ. V shed 1 base, J shed 5 bases, and the junction held 6 bases outside the gene matches. The CDR3 region is CASSQGQGARETQYF. As DNA, the CDR3 is TGTGCCAGCAGCCAAGGGCAGGGGGCGCGGGAGACCCAGTACTTC.

This chain links TRBV29-1 with TRBJ2-2, with TRBD1 matching over 8 bases. V gave up 4 bases and J gave up 7 bases; unmatched junction bases: 5. Germline CDR1 and CDR2: SQVTM and ANQGSEA. The CDR3 sequence is 13 residues long. The CDR3 is CSVAGGWNGELFF. The CDR3, as DNA: TGCAGCGTTGCAGGGGGCTGGAACGGGGAGCTGTTTTTT.

The genes are TRBV9 and TRBJ2-4; TRBD1 aligns across 9 bases. The CDR3 is 13 residues long. The V gene end was trimmed by 3 bases and the J gene end by 7 bases; junction bases not matched to a gene: 2. Germline V gene sequence: CDR1 SGDLS, CDR2 YYNGEE. CDR3 region: CASSGGQGNIQYF. The CDR3 nucleotides are TGTGCCAGCAGCGGCGGACAGGGGAACATTCAGTACTTC.

The chain couples TRBV28 to TRBJ1-5, with 7 positions matching TRBD1. This CDR3 contains 15 residues. The V gene's germline CDR1 is MDHEN and CDR2 SYDVKM. The V and J ends lost 3 bases and 4 bases, in that order; junction bases with no gene match: 6. This chain's CDR3 is CASSFSDRKNQPQHF. CDR3 in DNA: TGTGCCAGCAGTTTCTCGGACAGGAAAAATCAGCCCCAGCATTTT.

The J gene is TRBJ1-5, the V gene TRBV4-1; 7 bases map to TRBD1. J lost 5 bases, V lost 1 base, and 2 bases had no gene match. The length of the CDR3 is 14 residues. CDR1 MGHRA and CDR2 YSYEKL come from the germline V gene. As DNA, the CDR3 is TGCGCCAGCAGCCAAGTTCAGGGGGATCAGCCCCAGCATTTT. Encoded protein: CASSQVQGDQPQHF.

The chain employs TRBV7-6 and TRBJ2-3; D gene ambiguous. This CDR3 is 13 amino acids long. Germline V gene sequence: CDR1 SGHVS, CDR2 FNYEAQ. Deletions cut 2 bases from V and 1 base from J, with 4 bases between. The CDR3 reads CASSLLGTDTQYF. Here the CDR3 DNA reads TGTGCCAGCAGCTTACTAGGCACAGATACGCAGTATTTT.

The V gene is TRBV15, the J gene TRBJ2-5; D tentatively reads TRBD1 or TRBD2 (6 bases each). With the DNA end fitting TRBJ2-7 better, the J assignment may be wrong. Germline V gives CDR1 LNHNV, CDR2 YYDKDF (reference sequence). The CDR3 consists of 17 residues. DNA for the CDR3: TGTGCCACCAGCAGGAAAGGGGGGCGGGATGTCTCCTACGAGCAGTACTTC. Protein sequence: CATSRKGGRDVSYEQYF.

A remark on this clone: A read error may produce the germline difference seen at one junction end. The V call is TRBV7-7, the J call TRBJ2-2; 7 nucleotides match TRBD2. The CDR3 length is 19 residues. The germline gives CDR1 SSHAT, CDR2 FNYEAQ (reference sequence). The CDR3 DNA reads as TGTGCTAGCAGCCGTCACTTAGGCACTAGCGACTCGAACACCGGGGAGCTGTTTTTT. As protein: CASSRHLGTSDSNTGELFF.

The chain has TRBV6-1 and TRBJ2-7, with unresolved D. The CDR3 sequence is 12 residues long. The germline V gene has CDR1 MNHNS and CDR2 SASEGT. The V gene lost 8 bases and the J gene lost 3 bases, with 11 bases spanning the gap. CDR3 amino acids: CASLTQSYEQYF. The CDR3 DNA is TGTGCCAGCCTCACACAGAGCTACGAGCAGTACTTC.

The chain joins TRBV7-3 to TRBJ2-1; 9 bases are a match to TRBD1. This CDR3 comprises 16 residues. The germline V gene encodes CDR1 SGHTA and CDR2 FQGTGA. V was clipped by 6 bases and J by 3 bases; unmatched bases: 9. The CDR3 sequence is CASSRLGQGSYNEQFF. The CDR3 nucleotides are TGTGCCAGCAGTCGATTGGGACAGGGAAGCTACAATGAGCAGTTCTTC.

J is TRBJ1-5 and V is TRBV19; TRBD1 matches 8 bases. CDR3 length: 13 amino acids. Germline V gene lookup returns CDR1 LNHDA and CDR2 SQIVND (reference sequence). V shed 7 bases and J 4 bases; nucleotides not matched to a gene: 3. The CDR3 spells CASTRTGNQPQHF. CDR3 DNA sequence: TGTGCCAGTACCCGGACAGGGAATCAGCCCCAGCATTTT.